A selection of T cell receptor beta chains follows, all from one sample in a study of blood T cell repertoires in COVID-19. Data came from immunoSEQ multiplex PCR; TCRdb stores just in-frame clones and leaves some out. The sample records fewer than 90,000 clones, approximately 90% being singletons. The sequenced sample was peripheral blood. Every receptor here comes from a human donor in a cohort sampled during active COVID-19. CDR3s leave out the opening cysteine and the closing phenylalanine or tryptophan.

V gene: TRBV5-5; J gene: TRBJ2-7; CDR3 protein: ASSPGPGGAYEQY
V gene: TRBV6-5; J gene: TRBJ2-5; CDR3 protein: ASSRSQETQY
V gene: TRBV27; J gene: TRBJ2-6; CDR3 protein: AGSYLGTSGSSGANVLT
V gene: TRBV21-1; J gene: TRBJ2-7; CDR3 protein: ASSKSGPSGSRPYEQY
V gene: TRBV10-3; J gene: TRBJ2-7; CDR3 protein: ANGLAGDGEQY
V gene: TRBV27; J gene: TRBJ2-3; CDR3 protein: ASSKHTGLAGGYTDTQY
V gene: TRBV5-1; J gene: TRBJ2-1; CDR3 protein: ASRPGTSNEQF
V gene: TRBV6-5; J gene: TRBJ2-2; CDR3 protein: ASSTLSAGELF
V gene: TRBV7-9; J gene: TRBJ2-2; CDR3 protein: ASSGGGGRATGELF
V gene: TRBV5-4; J gene: TRBJ2-2; CDR3 protein: ASSPWGRNTGELF
V gene: TRBV27; J gene: TRBJ1-1; CDR3 protein: ASSYGQPNTEAF
V gene: TRBV10-2; J gene: TRBJ2-7; CDR3 protein: ASSEPGQGPYEQY
V gene: TRBV20-1; J gene: TRBJ2-1; CDR3 protein: STGYNEQF
V gene: TRBV19; J gene: TRBJ1-6; CDR3 protein: ASTGTGVRGNSPLH
V gene: TRBV5-4; J gene: TRBJ2-6; CDR3 protein: ASSIQPRRPGANVLT
V gene: TRBV12-5; J gene: TRBJ2-5; CDR3 protein: ASGLGTGGEETQY
V gene: TRBV19; J gene: TRBJ2-2; CDR3 protein: APPRRAFSEELF
V gene: TRBV6-1; J gene: TRBJ1-2; CDR3 protein: ASSDGPYGYT
V gene: TRBV5-1; J gene: TRBJ2-3; CDR3 protein: ASSSGLEGLYTQY
V gene: TRBV28; J gene: TRBJ1-2; CDR3 protein: ASSLSGYPYGYT
V gene: TRBV7-8; J gene: TRBJ2-1; CDR3 protein: ASSYNRGEGQF
V gene: TRBV6-5; J gene: TRBJ2-7; CDR3 protein: ASSYGAGGSYEQY
V gene: TRBV7-2; J gene: TRBJ2-1; CDR3 protein: ATSGDGGSYNEQF
V gene: TRBV28; J gene: TRBJ1-1; CDR3 protein: ASSLSAGTAF
V gene: TRBV3-1/TRBV3-2; J gene: TRBJ2-4; CDR3 protein: ASSQEASVLAKNIQY
V gene: TRBV6-5; J gene: TRBJ1-2; CDR3 protein: ASRHAGRGDT
V gene: TRBV5-4; J gene: TRBJ1-2; CDR3 protein: ASSWGGTGAGGYT
V gene: TRBV30; J gene: TRBJ2-1; CDR3 protein: AWSDVTSGDKFSYNEQF
V gene: TRBV11-3; J gene: TRBJ2-4; CDR3 protein: ASSPRTIAKNIQY
V gene: TRBV19; J gene: TRBJ2-2; CDR3 protein: ASSISGTTGGELF
V gene: TRBV24-1; J gene: TRBJ2-7; CDR3 protein: ATSDPPRDSEQY
V gene: TRBV7-9; J gene: TRBJ1-6; CDR3 protein: ASSADRGYNSPLH
V gene: TRBV5-1; J gene: TRBJ2-7; CDR3 protein: ASSLGQGRKGWY
V gene: TRBV13; J gene: TRBJ1-2; CDR3 protein: ASSFLKAVTVPPLGYT
V gene: TRBV7-2; J gene: TRBJ2-1; CDR3 protein: ASSFLSAGGEQF
V gene: TRBV5-6; J gene: TRBJ2-3; CDR3 protein: ASSSRVGTQY
V gene: TRBV14; J gene: TRBJ2-1; CDR3 protein: ASSVGTGLV
V gene: TRBV19; J gene: TRBJ2-3; CDR3 protein: ASSGLARGTNTQY
V gene: TRBV5-1; J gene: TRBJ2-2; CDR3 protein: ASSSRQDHGVSGELF
V gene: TRBV2; J gene: TRBJ2-1; CDR3 protein: ASSGDRGAYGEQF
V gene: TRBV6-5; J gene: TRBJ2-3; CDR3 protein: ASSYTSGRTDTQY
V gene: TRBV5-8; J gene: TRBJ1-5; CDR3 protein: ASSRVILEVSNQPQH
V gene: TRBV19; J gene: TRBJ2-3; CDR3 protein: ASSRLAGTDTQY
V gene: TRBV28; J gene: TRBJ2-1; CDR3 protein: ASSVGGRVNNEQF
V gene: TRBV28; J gene: TRBJ1-5; CDR3 protein: ASSLTNQPQH
V gene: TRBV6-5; J gene: TRBJ1-6; CDR3 protein: ASKIQGNNSPLH
V gene: TRBV27; J gene: TRBJ1-3; CDR3 protein: ASSYRAGNTIY
V gene: TRBV19; J gene: TRBJ2-3; CDR3 protein: ASSIDTGLDTQY
V gene: TRBV11-2; J gene: TRBJ1-6; CDR3 protein: ASSFVNSPLH
V gene: TRBV11-2; J gene: TRBJ2-3; CDR3 protein: ASSRGLAGGPGTQY
V gene: TRBV5-5; J gene: TRBJ2-5; CDR3 protein: ASSLALALYQETQY
V gene: TRBV24-1; J gene: TRBJ2-5; CDR3 protein: ATSDPLAGVLQTQY
V gene: TRBV4-1; J gene: TRBJ2-5; CDR3 protein: ASSQADIVETQY
V gene: TRBV11-3; J gene: TRBJ2-5; CDR3 protein: ASRRTSSVQETQY
V gene: TRBV7-2; J gene: TRBJ2-7; CDR3 protein: ASSSQVRTSGSYEQY